What follows are 17 T cell receptor beta chains derived from one specimen sequenced in a study of CD8+ T cells in alopecia areata. Specified treatment: oral pan-JAK inhibitor, 5-10 mg twice daily. cDNA serving as the sequencing template came from extracted, reverse transcribed RNA. Some clones are missing from TCRdb's copy, which holds only in-frame ones; the method was immunoSEQ multiplex PCR. The table lists about 200,000 clones, around 60% of them singletons. Sample: CD4+ T cells sorted from blood, taken at week 4, from a patient treated with tofacitinib. The receptors derive from a human donor with alopecia areata.

The chain has TRBV5-1 and TRBJ1-5, with 7 bases matching TRBD1. The V and J ends lost 6 bases and 0 bases, in that order; junction bases with no gene match: 6. Germline values: CDR1 SGHRS, CDR2 YFSETQ. CDR3 length: 15 residues. For the CDR3, the DNA is TGCGCCAGCACCCCCACAGGGGATAGCAATCAGCCCCAGCATTTT. It specifies CASTPTGDSNQPQHF.

This clone appeared a few times. The chain has TRBV7-8 and TRBJ1-5, with 9 bases lining up with TRBD1. The trim removed 4 bases at V and 7 bases at J, leaving 5 bases unmatched. Germline V gene sequence: CDR1 SGHVS, CDR2 FQNEAQ. There are 14 residues in the CDR3. As DNA, the CDR3 is TGTGCCAGCAGCTCGGACAGGGGAAGGCAGCCCCAGCATTTT. It specifies CASSSDRGRQPQHF.

The genes are TRBV30 and TRBJ1-6; TRBD1 matches at 7 bases. After removal of 5 bases from V and 10 bases from J, the junction contained 2 bases not matched to a gene. The CDR3 covers 11 residues. Germline loops: CDR1 GTSNPN, CDR2 SVGIG (reference sequence). This CDR3 is CAWDRASPLHF. CDR3 bases: TGTGCCTGGGACAGGGCCTCACCCCTCCACTTT. Full variable domain (rest looked up from reference TRBV30 and TRBJ1-6): SQTIHQWPATLVQPVGSPLSLECTVEGTSNPNLYWYRQAAGRGLQLLFYSVGIGQISSEVPQNLSASRPQDRQFILSSKKLLLSDSGFYLCAWDRASPLHFGNGTRLTVT.

The table lists this clone with a few counts. This rearrangement joins TRBV12-5 to TRBJ1-1, with unresolved D. Germline V gene lookup returns CDR1 LGHNT and CDR2 FRNRAP. The V and J ends lost 0 bases and 3 bases respectively, with 11 bases between them. The CDR3 loop spans 15 amino acids. CDR3 amino acids: CASGLVLGQDTEAFF. The DNA of the CDR3 is TGTGCTAGTGGTTTGGTACTAGGGCAGGACACTGAAGCTTTCTTT.

The J gene is TRBJ2-6, the V gene TRBV2; TRBD1 is a possible D gene (6 bases). The CDR3 length is 17 residues. Germline V gene data show CDR1 as SNHLY and CDR2 as FYNNEI. The V gene lost 4 bases and the J gene lost 0 bases, with 13 bases spanning the gap. This CDR3 is CASSVQGVLSGANVLTF. The DNA of the CDR3 is TGTGCCAGCAGTGTACAGGGTGTCCTCTCTGGGGCCAACGTCCTGACTTTC.

The rearrangement uses TRBV28 and TRBJ1-2, with D possibly TRBD1 on 6 matching bases. Germline-derived CDR1 and CDR2 are MDHEN and SYDVKM. The V gene lost 5 bases and the J gene lost 6 bases, with 13 bases spanning the gap. This CDR3 comprises 13 residues. The CDR3 coding sequence is TGTGCCAGCAGTCTGCGGACAGTCAATGGCTACACCTTC. Encoded protein: CASSLRTVNGYTF.

This clone was observed a single time. CDR3 coding DNA: TGTGCCAGCAGCCTATACAGGGATCGGAATTCACCCCTCCACTTT. Protein sequence: CASSLYRDRNSPLHF. The gene calls are TRBV27 and TRBJ1-6; the D gene is possibly TRBD1 (6 bases). This CDR3 spans 15 amino acids. The germline V gene encodes CDR1 MNHEY and CDR2 SMNVEV (reference sequence). V lost 6 bases to trimming and J lost 7 bases, with 16 bases between them.

CDR3 sequence (DNA): TGCAGCGTTGAATGGGGGCGGGAGACCCAGTACTTC. This codes for CSVEWGRETQYF. The V and J genes are TRBV29-1 and TRBJ2-5; D possibly corresponds to TRBD1 (6 bases). V lost 2 bases to trimming and J lost 5 bases, with 9 bases between them. Germline CDR1 reads SQVTM; CDR2 reads ANQGSEA. CDR3 length equals 12 residues. The variable domain in full, with the rest retrieved from reference TRBV29-1 and TRBJ2-5, is SAVISQKPSRDICQRGTSLTIQCQVDSQVTMMFWYRQQPGQSLTLIATANQGSEATYESGFVIDKFPISRPNLTFSTLTVSNMSPEDSSIYLCSVEWGRETQYFGPGTRLLVL.

The genes are TRBV7-2 and TRBJ2-3; 11 bases agree with TRBD2. Germline CDR1 and CDR2: SGHTA and FQGNSA. V shed 5 bases and J 7 bases; nucleotides not matched to a gene: 5. This CDR3 is 14 amino acids long. CDR3 nucleotides: TGTGCCAGCAGCACGGGGACTAGCGGCAATACGCAGTATTTT. It encodes CASSTGTSGNTQYF.

The chain couples TRBV7-9 to TRBJ1-6; unclear D gene. This CDR3 region has 16 residues. Germline lookup yields CDR1 SEHNR and CDR2 FQNEAQ (reference sequence). V gave up 1 base and J gave up 9 bases, with 16 bases separating them. CDR3 in amino acids: CASSLERQQEVSPLHF. The CDR3 DNA reads as TGTGCCAGCAGCTTAGAGAGGCAGCAAGAGGTTTCACCCCTCCACTTT. The full variable domain, with the rest looked up from reference TRBV7-9 and TRBJ1-6, is DTGVSQNPRHKITKRGQNVTFRCDPISEHNRLYWYRQTLGQGPEFLTYFQNEAQLEKSRLLSDRFSAERPKGSFSTLEIQRTEQGDSAMYLCASSLERQQEVSPLHFGNGTRLTVT.

The gene calls are TRBV5-1 and TRBJ2-5, with TRBD2 matching over 10 bases. This CDR3 contains 17 residues. J gave up 5 bases and V 4 bases, and 14 bases lay outside the gene matches. Germline V lookup: CDR1 SGHRS, CDR2 YFSETQ. The CDR3 coding sequence is TGCGCCAGCAGCCCTGGTCGTCAAACTAGCGGGGTCGAGACCCAGTACTTC. Its translation: CASSPGRQTSGVETQYF.

This clone has only a few counts. V gene TRBV29-1 combines with J gene TRBJ2-5; TRBD1 aligns across 7 bases. This CDR3 contains 14 residues. Germline CDR1 and CDR2: SQVTM and ANQGSEA. J was trimmed by 1 base and V by 6 bases; bases with no gene match: 8. CDR3 nucleotides: TGCAGCGTGGACCGGACAGGCGGCCAAGAGACCCAGTACTTC. This sequence encodes CSVDRTGGQETQYF. The whole variable domain, remainder taken from reference TRBV29-1 and TRBJ2-5, is SAVISQKPSRDICQRGTSLTIQCQVDSQVTMMFWYRQQPGQSLTLIATANQGSEATYESGFVIDKFPISRPNLTFSTLTVSNMSPEDSSIYLCSVDRTGGQETQYFGPGTRLLVL.

The chain is built from TRBV29-1 and TRBJ2-3; TRBD2 matches 9 bases. Germline assignment: CDR1 SQVTM and CDR2 ANQGSEA. This CDR3 spans 14 amino acids. V lost 4 bases, J lost 1 base, and 3 bases stayed unmatched. The CDR3 DNA reads as TGCAGCGTTGGGGCTAGCGGGGGCACAGATACGCAGTATTTT. Its protein is CSVGASGGTDTQYF.

In its sample, this clone was seen a few times. The CDR3 DNA reads TGCAGCGTTGACGGAGGGGGGCGAATGGACGAGACCCAGTACTTC. Amino acid sequence: CSVDGGGRMDETQYF. This sequence joins TRBV29-1 and TRBJ2-5, with D perhaps TRBD1 or TRBD2 (6 bases each). The CDR3 totals 15 residues. V was pared by 3 bases and J by 5 bases, with 19 bases between. Germline CDR1 SQVTM, CDR2 ANQGSEA.

The chain uses TRBV5-1 and TRBJ1-2, with D uncertain. The V gene lost 4 bases and the J gene lost 6 bases, with 19 bases spanning the gap. CDR1 is SGHRS, CDR2 YFSETQ, per germline. CDR3 length: 15 amino acids. DNA of the CDR3: TGCGCCAGCAGCAACGGACGCCGAGGATCGGATGGCTACACCTTC. Its protein product is CASSNGRRGSDGYTF.

The rearrangement links TRBV30 to TRBJ1-1, with 8 bases aligning to TRBD1. V was pared by 5 bases and J by 4 bases, with 9 bases of the junction left unmatched. The CDR3 totals 14 residues. The germline gives CDR1 GTSNPN, CDR2 SVGIG (reference sequence). CDR3 in DNA: TGTGCCTGGGCTTCTGGACAGGGACCCACTGAAGCTTTCTTT. Translating it yields CAWASGQGPTEAFF.

The genes are TRBV29-1 and TRBJ1-6; D possibly corresponds to TRBD1 (5 bases). The CDR3 covers 13 residues. Germline V gene lookup returns CDR1 SQVTM and CDR2 ANQGSEA. Trimming stripped 6 bases from V and 7 bases from J, with 13 bases between. The CDR3 DNA sequence: TGCAGCGTCCGGGGGACCCCGAATTCACCCCTCCACTTT. Amino acids: CSVRGTPNSPLHF.